This T cell receptor beta chain was sequenced for a study of beta chain features in type 1 diabetes. General study points: In these data, an HLA type influence on TCRB rearrangement remained unresolved. All four CD4+ subsets from Type 1 diabetes patients carried moderately but significantly shorter TCRB CDR3s. The naive, central memory and Treg TCRB repertoires of patients appeared to be more similar to one another than those of healthy donors.

cDNA synthesis used the whole RNA isolate, giving expressed TCRB sequences. Clones were read by immunoSEQ multiplex PCR, and TCRdb kept only the in-frame ones, dropping some. The sample lists about 110,000 clones, 40% occurring once. This clone was counted between two and nine times. Its antigen remains unidentified. The receptor's source is a woman aged 18-35 years in good health. The sequencing sample was made of stem cell memory CD4+ T cells from blood.

CDR3: CASSSRQGHYGYTF. As DNA, the CDR3 is TGTGCCAGCAGCTCTCGACAGGGCCACTATGGCTACACCTTC. J is TRBJ1-2 and V is TRBV7-2; the match to TRBD1 covers 7 bases. Germline V gene lookup returns CDR1 SGHTA and CDR2 FQGNSA. V lost 4 bases, J lost 3 bases, and 5 bases stayed unmatched. The CDR3 length is 14 residues.